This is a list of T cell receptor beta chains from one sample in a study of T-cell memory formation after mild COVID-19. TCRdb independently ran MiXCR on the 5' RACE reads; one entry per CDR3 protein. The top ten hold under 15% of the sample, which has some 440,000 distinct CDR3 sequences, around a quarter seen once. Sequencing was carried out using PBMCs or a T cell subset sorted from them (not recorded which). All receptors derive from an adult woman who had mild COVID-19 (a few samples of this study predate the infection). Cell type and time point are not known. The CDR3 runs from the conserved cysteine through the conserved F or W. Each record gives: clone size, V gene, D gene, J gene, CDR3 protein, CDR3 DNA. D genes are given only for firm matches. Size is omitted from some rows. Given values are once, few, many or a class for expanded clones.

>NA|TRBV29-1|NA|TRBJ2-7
CSVRLPNRYEQYF
TGCAGCGTTCGGCTCCCCAATCGCTACGAGCAGTACTTC
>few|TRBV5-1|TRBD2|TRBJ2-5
CASSSGTSGRQQETQYF
TGCGCCAGCAGCTCAGGGACTAGCGGGAGGCAGCAAGAGACCCAGTACTTC
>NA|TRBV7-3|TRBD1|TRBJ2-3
CASSQGTGGTDTQYF
TGTGCCAGCAGTCAAGGGACAGGGGGCACAGATACGCAGTATTTT
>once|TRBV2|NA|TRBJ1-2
CASLLPGWLDGYTF
TGTGCCAGCCTGCTCCCCGGGTGGCTCGATGGCTACACCTTC
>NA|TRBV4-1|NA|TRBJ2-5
CASSQGRAGTHQETQYF
TGCGCCAGCAGCCAAGGCCGGGCCGGGACACACCAAGAGACCCAGTACTTC
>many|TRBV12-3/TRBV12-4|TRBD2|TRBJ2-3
CASSLLGHGGASTDTQYF
TGTGCCAGCAGTTTATTGGGGCACGGGGGGGCTAGCACAGATACGCAGTATTTT
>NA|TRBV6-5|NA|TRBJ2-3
CASSSAGSSADTQYF
TGTGCCAGCAGTTCTGCGGGCTCCAGCGCAGATACGCAGTATTTT
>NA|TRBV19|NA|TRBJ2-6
CSAGDTNVLTF
TGTTCGGCAGGGGACACCAACGTCCTGACTTTC
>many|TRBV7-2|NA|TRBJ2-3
CASSLGPGTDTQYF
TGTGCCAGCAGCTTAGGTCCAGGGACAGATACGCAGTATTTT
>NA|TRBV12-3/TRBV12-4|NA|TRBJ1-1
CASSFEDTEAFF
TGTGCCAGCAGTTTCGAGGACACTGAAGCTTTCTTT